These T cell receptor beta chains were read from a single sample in a study of blood T cell repertoires in COVID-19. The method was immunoSEQ multiplex PCR; TCRdb's version includes in-frame clones alone and lacks a portion of them. The data hold around 270,000 clones, with roughly 88% observed a single time. The sample consisted of PBMCs or T cells enriched from blood (not recorded which). Source of these receptors: a woman aged 40 to 55 who had been exposed to COVID-19. Each CDR3 is given with its conserved first and last residue. Each record gives: CDR3 DNA, CDR3 protein, J gene, clone size, D gene, V gene. A D gene is named only where the DNA matches it firmly. Where a row states a size, it is once, few, many or the class of an expanded clone; other rows omit it.

CDR3 DNA: TGTGCCAGCAGTTTATCTGTGGGGGCTCCCACAGATACGCAGTATTTT
CDR3 protein: CASSLSVGAPTDTQYF
J gene: TRBJ2-3
clone size: -
D gene: -
V gene: TRBV27

CDR3 DNA: TGTGCCAGCAAAGTCAGTCAAACCTATGGCTACACCTTC
CDR3 protein: CASKVSQTYGYTF
J gene: TRBJ1-2
clone size: -
D gene: -
V gene: TRBV28

CDR3 DNA: TGCGCCAGCAGCCTGTTACAGGGGGCAACAGATACGCAGTATTTT
CDR3 protein: CASSLLQGATDTQYF
J gene: TRBJ2-3
clone size: -
D gene: TRBD1
V gene: TRBV4-1

CDR3 DNA: TGTGCCAGCAGGGGAGGACAGGGTTCCTACAATGAGCAGTTCTTC
CDR3 protein: CASRGGQGSYNEQFF
J gene: TRBJ2-1
clone size: -
D gene: TRBD1
V gene: TRBV2

CDR3 DNA: TGTGCCAGCAGTGTTTCCGGTACGCGGTCGGCGCAGTATTTT
CDR3 protein: CASSVSGTRSAQYF
J gene: TRBJ2-3
clone size: once
D gene: -
V gene: TRBV6-4

CDR3 DNA: TGCGCCAGCAGCTCGGGACTAGCGGGGGCAGATCTCTCCTACAATGAGCAGTTCTTC
CDR3 protein: CASSSGLAGADLSYNEQFF
J gene: TRBJ2-1
clone size: few
D gene: TRBD2
V gene: TRBV5-1

CDR3 DNA: TGTGCCAGCAGCTCCCAACCCGGGACAGGTGGCAACTTC
CDR3 protein: CASSSQPGTGGNF
J gene: TRBJ2-5
clone size: -
D gene: TRBD1
V gene: TRBV7-2

CDR3 DNA: TGTGCCAGCAGCCAAGAAAGTGGGGGCAGGGGGCAGTATTTT
CDR3 protein: CASSQESGGRGQYF
J gene: TRBJ2-3
clone size: -
D gene: -
V gene: TRBV3-1/TRBV3-2

CDR3 DNA: TGCAGCGTTGAAGTGAGCGGCGGAATAAACACTGAAGCTTTCTTT
CDR3 protein: CSVEVSGGINTEAFF
J gene: TRBJ1-1
clone size: -
D gene: -
V gene: TRBV29-1

CDR3 DNA: TGTGCCAGCAGCCTTAGCTCCTACGAGCAGTACTTC
CDR3 protein: CASSLSSYEQYF
J gene: TRBJ2-7
clone size: -
D gene: -
V gene: TRBV7-9

CDR3 DNA: TGTGCCAGCAGCCAAGACTTTGGGCGGGGTAAGAACACTGAAGCTTTCTTT
CDR3 protein: CASSQDFGRGKNTEAFF
J gene: TRBJ1-1
clone size: -
D gene: -
V gene: TRBV3-1/TRBV3-2

CDR3 DNA: TGTGCCAGCAGCGACGCGGGGGACTATGGCTACACCTTC
CDR3 protein: CASSDAGDYGYTF
J gene: TRBJ1-2
clone size: -
D gene: -
V gene: TRBV6-5

CDR3 DNA: TGTGCCAGCAGCTTAGGAGGGACAGTCCGGTGGTCCCAGCGGTACGAGCAGTACTTC
CDR3 protein: CASSLGGTVRWSQRYEQYF
J gene: TRBJ2-7
clone size: -
D gene: TRBD1
V gene: TRBV7-9

CDR3 DNA: TGCAGTGCTAGTAGTGCCCCAGACTCTGGAAACACCATATATTTT
CDR3 protein: CSASSAPDSGNTIYF
J gene: TRBJ1-3
clone size: -
D gene: -
V gene: TRBV20-1

CDR3 DNA: TGTGCCAGCAGTCACAGGGACAGGGGGCCCGGGGAGCTGTTTTTT
CDR3 protein: CASSHRDRGPGELFF
J gene: TRBJ2-2
clone size: -
D gene: TRBD1
V gene: TRBV28

CDR3 DNA: TGTGCCAGCAGCCACCTCACCGGGACTAGCGGGAGGGGAATTAACACCGGGGAGCTGTTTTTT
CDR3 protein: CASSHLTGTSGRGINTGELFF
J gene: TRBJ2-2
clone size: -
D gene: TRBD2
V gene: TRBV14

CDR3 DNA: TGTGCCAGCAGCTTACAGGGTTCAGATGGCTACACCTTC
CDR3 protein: CASSLQGSDGYTF
J gene: TRBJ1-2
clone size: -
D gene: -
V gene: TRBV7-9

CDR3 DNA: TGTGCCAGCAGCGTTCGGACAGTAGCCAAAAACATTCAGTACTTC
CDR3 protein: CASSVRTVAKNIQYF
J gene: TRBJ2-4
clone size: -
D gene: -
V gene: TRBV3-1/TRBV3-2

CDR3 DNA: TGTGCCAGCAGCTTGGTCTCGGGTCCCAATCAGCCCCAGCATTTT
CDR3 protein: CASSLVSGPNQPQHF
J gene: TRBJ1-5
clone size: -
D gene: -
V gene: TRBV5-1

CDR3 DNA: TGCGCCAGCAGCCCTAAGTGGGATACTAGCTTGGATACGCAGTATTTT
CDR3 protein: CASSPKWDTSLDTQYF
J gene: TRBJ2-3
clone size: -
D gene: -
V gene: TRBV5-1

CDR3 DNA: TGCGCCAGCAACCTACAGGGGGCTGAAACAAAGGCAACGGGACCCCTGGAGACCCAGTACTTC
CDR3 protein: CASNLQGAETKATGPLETQYF
J gene: TRBJ2-5
clone size: -
D gene: TRBD1
V gene: TRBV10-1

CDR3 DNA: TGTGCCAGCAGCTTAACGCGGGGACCCCCTAGGCCCCAGCATTTT
CDR3 protein: CASSLTRGPPRPQHF
J gene: TRBJ1-5
clone size: -
D gene: -
V gene: TRBV11-2

CDR3 DNA: TGTGCCAGCACCCTGACATATACCGGGGAGCTGTTTTTT
CDR3 protein: CASTLTYTGELFF
J gene: TRBJ2-2
clone size: -
D gene: -
V gene: TRBV28

CDR3 DNA: TGTGCCAGCAGCCAAGGGACTTCGCAGTTCTTC
CDR3 protein: CASSQGTSQFF
J gene: TRBJ2-1
clone size: -
D gene: -
V gene: TRBV3-1/TRBV3-2

CDR3 DNA: TGTGCCAGCAGGAGGGGGCCCTATTCACCCCTCCACTTT
CDR3 protein: CASRRGPYSPLHF
J gene: TRBJ1-6
clone size: -
D gene: TRBD1
V gene: TRBV2

CDR3 DNA: TGTGCCAGCAGCCCCCTAGGGACAGAAAAACTGTTTTTT
CDR3 protein: CASSPLGTEKLFF
J gene: TRBJ1-4
clone size: -
D gene: -
V gene: TRBV9

CDR3 DNA: TGTGCCAGCAGCCACTCAGGGGGCTACGAGCAGTACTTC
CDR3 protein: CASSHSGGYEQYF
J gene: TRBJ2-7
clone size: -
D gene: TRBD1
V gene: TRBV7-3

CDR3 DNA: TGTGCCAGCAGCTTCGACAGGGTAAAATCACCCCTCCACTTT
CDR3 protein: CASSFDRVKSPLHF
J gene: TRBJ1-6
clone size: -
D gene: TRBD1
V gene: TRBV5-4

CDR3 DNA: TGCAGCATCGGGACAGGGAACACTGAAGCTTTCTTT
CDR3 protein: CSIGTGNTEAFF
J gene: TRBJ1-1
clone size: -
D gene: TRBD1
V gene: TRBV29-1

CDR3 DNA: TGTGCCAGCAGTTACGGGGCCCTAACAGGGTTTGGCTATACCTTC
CDR3 protein: CASSYGALTGFGYTF
J gene: TRBJ1-2
clone size: -
D gene: -
V gene: TRBV6-5

CDR3 DNA: TGTGCCAGCAGCTTGCCCCAGGACAGGCCTTCCCATGTCCAGGGCTACACCTTC
CDR3 protein: CASSLPQDRPSHVQGYTF
J gene: TRBJ1-2
clone size: -
D gene: TRBD1
V gene: TRBV5-1

CDR3 DNA: TGTGCCAGCAGCGCCCCGGGACAGGGGAGGTTAGATACGCAGTATTTT
CDR3 protein: CASSAPGQGRLDTQYF
J gene: TRBJ2-3
clone size: -
D gene: TRBD1
V gene: TRBV11-1

CDR3 DNA: TGTGCCAGCAGCCAACCGGGACTAGCTCCCACCGGGGAGCTGTTTTTT
CDR3 protein: CASSQPGLAPTGELFF
J gene: TRBJ2-2
clone size: -
D gene: TRBD2
V gene: TRBV11-2

CDR3 DNA: TGTGCCTGGAGGGAGGACAGAACCAGACTGAATGAAAAACTGTTTTTT
CDR3 protein: CAWREDRTRLNEKLFF
J gene: TRBJ1-4
clone size: -
D gene: -
V gene: TRBV30

CDR3 DNA: TGTGCCAGCACCTCAGGTCGGGGGTCGAACTATGGCTACACCTTC
CDR3 protein: CASTSGRGSNYGYTF
J gene: TRBJ1-2
clone size: -
D gene: -
V gene: TRBV6-5

CDR3 DNA: TGTGCCAGCAGTCCCGGACTAGCCAACAATGAGCAGTTCTTC
CDR3 protein: CASSPGLANNEQFF
J gene: TRBJ2-1
clone size: -
D gene: TRBD2
V gene: TRBV6-2/TRBV6-3

CDR3 DNA: TGTGCCAGCAGTTACCCACCAGGAAATCAGCCCCAGCATTTT
CDR3 protein: CASSYPPGNQPQHF
J gene: TRBJ1-5
clone size: -
D gene: -
V gene: TRBV6-2/TRBV6-3

CDR3 DNA: TGTGCCAGCAGTCTGGGCAGGGAACGCGGCTACACCTTC
CDR3 protein: CASSLGRERGYTF
J gene: TRBJ1-2
clone size: few
D gene: -
V gene: TRBV6-5

CDR3 DNA: TGTGCCAGCAGCCCACGGACTAGCGGACACACAGATACGCAGTATTTT
CDR3 protein: CASSPRTSGHTDTQYF
J gene: TRBJ2-3
clone size: -
D gene: TRBD2
V gene: TRBV9

CDR3 DNA: TGTGCCAGCAGCCCTCAGGACAGAAGCAATCAGCCCCAGCATTTT
CDR3 protein: CASSPQDRSNQPQHF
J gene: TRBJ1-5
clone size: -
D gene: -
V gene: TRBV4-2

CDR3 DNA: TGTGCCACCCGGGGAGGGGAGGACTATGGCTACACCTTC
CDR3 protein: CATRGGEDYGYTF
J gene: TRBJ1-2
clone size: -
D gene: -
V gene: TRBV10-3

CDR3 DNA: TGTGCCAGCAGCTTAGCTGGAGACAATCAGCCCCAGCATTTT
CDR3 protein: CASSLAGDNQPQHF
J gene: TRBJ1-5
clone size: -
D gene: -
V gene: TRBV7-9

CDR3 DNA: TGTGCCAGCAGCTTAAAACAGGGGCCCTACAATGAGCAGTTCTTC
CDR3 protein: CASSLKQGPYNEQFF
J gene: TRBJ2-1
clone size: -
D gene: TRBD1
V gene: TRBV7-2